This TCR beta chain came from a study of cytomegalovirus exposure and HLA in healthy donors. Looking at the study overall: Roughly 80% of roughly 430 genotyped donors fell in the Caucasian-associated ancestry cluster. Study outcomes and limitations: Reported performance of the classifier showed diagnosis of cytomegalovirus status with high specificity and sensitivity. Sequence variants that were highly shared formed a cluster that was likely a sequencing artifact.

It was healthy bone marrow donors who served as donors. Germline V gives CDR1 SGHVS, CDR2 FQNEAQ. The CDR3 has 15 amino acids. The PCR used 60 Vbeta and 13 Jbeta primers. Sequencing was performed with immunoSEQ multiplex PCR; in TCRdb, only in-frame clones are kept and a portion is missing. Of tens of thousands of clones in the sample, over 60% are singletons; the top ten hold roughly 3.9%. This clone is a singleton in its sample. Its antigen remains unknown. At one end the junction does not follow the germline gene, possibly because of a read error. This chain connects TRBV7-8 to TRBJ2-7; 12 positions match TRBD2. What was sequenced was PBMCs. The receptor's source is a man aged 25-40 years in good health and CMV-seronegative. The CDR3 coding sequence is TGTGCCAGCAGCCTAGCGGGGGGGAGTACCTACGAGCAGTACTTC. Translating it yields CASSLAGGSTYEQYF. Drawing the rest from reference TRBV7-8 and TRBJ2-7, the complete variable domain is GAGVSQSPRYKVAKRGQDVALRCDPISGHVSLFWYQQALGQGPEFLTYFQNEAQLDKSGLPSDRFFAERPEGSVSTLKIQRTQQEDSAVYLCASSLAGGSTYEQYFGPGTRLTVT.